This T cell receptor beta chain was sequenced for a study of shared clonotypes between healthy human individuals. Study-wide points: A few donors had around 5.2% of their naive CD4 clonotypes in common. Estimated clonotype richness was generally higher in naive than memory subsets.

Of note for this clone: Its specificity is unknown.

It was CD45RO-negative cells, positively selected for CCR7, that made up naive CD8 cells, with terminally differentiated effector memory CD45RA+ cells excluded. The CDR3 consists of 16 residues. Trimming cost V 5 bases and J 7 bases, with 24 bases left between them. Germline CDR1 reads MNHEY; CDR2 reads SMNVEV (reference sequence). The authors split each subset's genomic DNA evenly across several immunoSEQ plates. Repertoires were generated with immunoSEQ multiplex PCR, while TCRdb's copy carries only in-frame clones and drops some. The table lists over 2,000,000 clones, about 93% of them singletons.

Sequenced material: naive CD8+ T cells from PBMCs. The sequence came from a man aged 18 to 35 in good health. Some clones in this sample may be carry-over from other donors' samples. The chain employs TRBV27 and TRBJ2-7; D assignment may be TRBD1 or TRBD2 (5 bases each). The CDR3 DNA reads as TGTGCCAGCAGTGCCGGGACGCCGCTTGGGGTTGAGGAGCAGTACTTC. Residues: CASSAGTPLGVEEQYF.